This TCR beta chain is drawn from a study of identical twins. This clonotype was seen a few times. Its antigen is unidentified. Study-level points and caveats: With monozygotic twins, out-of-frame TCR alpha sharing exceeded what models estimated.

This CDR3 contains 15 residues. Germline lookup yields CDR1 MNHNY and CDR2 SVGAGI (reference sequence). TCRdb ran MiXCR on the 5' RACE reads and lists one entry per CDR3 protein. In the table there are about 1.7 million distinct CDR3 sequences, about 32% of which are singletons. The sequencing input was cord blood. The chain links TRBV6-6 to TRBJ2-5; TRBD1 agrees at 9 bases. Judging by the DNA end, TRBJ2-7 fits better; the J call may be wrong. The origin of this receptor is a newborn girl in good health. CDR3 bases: TGTGCCAGCAGTTACCAGGGACAGGGCCTTTACGAGCAGTACTTC. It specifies CASSYQGQGLYEQYF.